The entry below describes one TCR beta chain. Its antigen is unknown. This specimen comes from a study of OX40 agonist ivuxolimab in advanced cancers. Broader study findings: Both blood CD4+ and CD8+ T cells showed clonal growth by week 6 at 0.1 to 3.0 mg/kg. The authors also found low normalized T-cell clonal expansion in some nonresponders.

TCRdb's copy holds only in-frame clones and misses some; the assay was immunoSEQ multiplex PCR. The table shows 35,000 to 45,000 clones, with 86% occurring only once. Blood was sampled at baseline, cycle 4 day 1, and cycle 7 day 1. The CDR3 is 15 residues long. In germline, CDR1 is MNHEY, CDR2 SMNVEV (reference sequence). V was cut by 2 bases and J by 4 bases, with 14 bases left in between. The sequencing used CD4+ or CD8+ T cells sorted from blood, collected in a trial of the OX40 agonist ivuxolimab. This receptor was taken from an adult with an advanced solid tumor such as melanoma, head and neck, liver or kidney cancer. The rearrangement joins TRBV27 to TRBJ1-2; D possibly corresponds to TRBD1 (6 bases). DNA for the CDR3: TGTGCCAGCAGTTTAAAGAGGGGACACCCCTATGGCTACACCTTC. Protein sequence: CASSLKRGHPYGYTF.